Listed here are 26 T cell receptor beta chains from one sample, sequenced in a study of shared T cell receptors in the human thymus. Assay: immunoSEQ multiplex PCR; the TCRdb copy retains only in-frame clones and omits some. The sample shows 600,000 or so clones, over 75% of them seen only once. This same sample was also taken into another study, of human thymus T cells.

The sequencing sample was made of thymocytes. These receptors originate from a boy under three years old with a congenital heart defect.

V gene TRBV2 combines with J gene TRBJ2-1; 11 nucleotides match TRBD2. The CDR3 runs 17 residues. Trimming cost V 7 bases and J 7 bases; bases outside gene matches: 15. Germline CDR1 SNHLY, CDR2 FYNNEI. The CDR3 bases are TGTGCCAGCAAAACTAGCGGGAGTAAGCCTCGCGTAAATGAGCAGTTCTTC. As protein: CASKTSGSKPRVNEQFF.

The rearrangement links TRBV5-4 to TRBJ1-2, with D maybe TRBD1 (6 bases). V shed 0 bases and J shed 5 bases, with 17 bases lying between them. This CDR3 spans 16 amino acids. Germline assignment: CDR1 SGHNT and CDR2 YYREEE (reference sequence). The CDR3 is CASSLAVGGVEYGYTF. DNA for the CDR3: TGTGCCAGCAGCTTGGCCGTAGGGGGAGTAGAATATGGCTACACCTTC.

V usage is TRBV7-9 and J usage is TRBJ2-7, with 7 bases identical to TRBD2. V lost 2 bases, J lost 7 bases, and 8 bases stayed unmatched. The CDR3 loop spans 14 amino acids. Germline CDR1 is SEHNR and CDR2 is FQNEAQ (reference sequence). The CDR3 loop reads CASSLRTGGGEQYF. For the CDR3, the DNA is TGTGCCAGCAGCTTACGAACGGGAGGAGGAGAGCAGTACTTC. The full variable domain, with the rest looked up from reference TRBV7-9 and TRBJ2-7, is DTGVSQNPRHKITKRGQNVTFRCDPISEHNRLYWYRQTLGQGPEFLTYFQNEAQLEKSRLLSDRFSAERPKGSFSTLEIQRTEQGDSAMYLCASSLRTGGGEQYFGPGTRLTVT.

The chain is built from TRBV2 and TRBJ2-1; 12 bases fit TRBD2. This CDR3 is 16 amino acids long. Unmatched junction bases numbered 12, after V lost 6 bases and J lost 9 bases. In germline, CDR1 is SNHLY, CDR2 FYNNEI. CDR3: CASRGPTSGSEVEQFF. In DNA form, the CDR3 reads TGTGCCAGCAGGGGGCCGACTAGCGGGAGTGAGGTTGAGCAGTTCTTC.

This clone has a handful of counts. V and J are TRBV30 and TRBJ1-2, with TRBD1 matching over 9 bases. The CDR3 extends over 15 amino acids. Looked up from germline, CDR1 is GTSNPN and CDR2 is SVGIG (reference sequence). Losses at the gene ends were 1 base for V and 8 bases for J; bases not matched to a gene: 11. The CDR3 bases are TGTGCCTGGAGTGGGGACAGGGCGGGCTATGGGGGCTACACCTTC. Amino acid sequence: CAWSGDRAGYGGYTF.

The chain carries TRBV10-2 and TRBJ2-7; D may be TRBD1 (5 bases). This CDR3 spans 13 amino acids. Germline V gives CDR1 WSHSY, CDR2 SAAADI. Trimming removed 3 bases at V and 6 bases at J, with 12 bases between. CDR3 sequence: CASSETTVSEQYF. CDR3 sequence (DNA): TGCGCCAGCAGTGAAACGACAGTATCCGAGCAGTACTTC.

The rearrangement links TRBV30 to TRBJ1-4; D gene unclear. V lost 0 bases, J lost 5 bases, and 7 bases lay in between. CDR3 length: 13 residues. The germline V gene has CDR1 GTSNPN and CDR2 SVGIG (reference sequence). CDR3 coding DNA: TGTGCCTGGAGTGTAATCGTCAATGAAAAACTGTTTTTT. The encoded protein is CAWSVIVNEKLFF.

The chain links TRBV5-1 to TRBJ2-1; 7 nucleotides line up with TRBD1. CDR3 length: 15 amino acids. CDR1 and CDR2 from the germline V gene are SGHRS and YFSETQ. V dropped 0 bases and J dropped 7; count of bases not matched to a gene: 7. In DNA form, the CDR3 reads TGCGCCAGCAGCTTGGAGGACAGGTTGGTGAATGAGCAGTTCTTC. It codes for CASSLEDRLVNEQFF.

The V gene is TRBV7-7, the J gene TRBJ2-5; TRBD1 is a possible D gene (6 bases). V lost 11 bases to trimming and J lost 2 bases, with 12 bases between them. The CDR3 totals 12 residues. Looked up from germline, CDR1 is SSHAT and CDR2 is FNYEAQ (reference sequence). CDR3 DNA: TGTGCCGCGCCCAGGGGACAAGAGACCCAGTACTTC. It yields the protein CAAPRGQETQYF.

V is TRBV28 and J is TRBJ2-3, with 9 bases aligning to TRBD2. Germline loops: CDR1 MDHEN, CDR2 SYDVKM. J gave up 3 bases and V 5 bases, and 3 bases lay outside the gene matches. The CDR3 covers 14 residues. The DNA for the CDR3 is TGTGCCAGCAGTGTTAGCGGGAGAACAGATACGCAGTATTTT. It specifies CASSVSGRTDTQYF.

The chain joins TRBV7-8 to TRBJ1-2, with 9 bases identical to TRBD1. V lost 7 bases to trimming and J lost 1 base; unmatched junction nucleotides: 13. The CDR3 has 17 amino acids. Germline V gene lookup returns CDR1 SGHVS and CDR2 FQNEAQ. CDR3 sequence: CASTTRQGVENNYGYTF. CDR3 sequence (DNA): TGTGCCAGCACTACGAGACAGGGGGTAGAGAATAACTATGGCTACACCTTC.

The chain couples TRBV5-6 to TRBJ1-6; 10 bases line up with TRBD1. Germline CDR1 reads SGHDT; CDR2 reads YYEEEE. The junction had 11 bases not matched to a gene; V was cut back by 4 bases and J by 10 bases. The CDR3 spans 16 residues. CDR3 nucleotide sequence: TGTGCCAGCAGCAAACCACGGGACAGGGGTGGATCACCCCTCCACTTT. Its protein product is CASSKPRDRGGSPLHF.

The CDR3 loop is CASSSSRGDYGYTF. As DNA, the CDR3 is TGTGCCAGCAGCTCGAGCAGGGGTGACTATGGCTACACCTTC. The rearrangement links TRBV5-6 to TRBJ1-2, with D tentatively TRBD1 (6 bases). V was shortened by 3 bases and J by 3 bases, with 12 bases between the two germline ends. Germline V CDR1 and CDR2: SGHDT, YYEEEE. This CDR3 is built from 14 residues.

The J gene is TRBJ1-5, the V gene TRBV7-9; 7 bases align to TRBD1. Germline V gene data show CDR1 as SEHNR and CDR2 as FQNEAQ (reference sequence). The CDR3 has 15 amino acids. The V segment lost 5 bases and the J segment 9 bases; nucleotides outside the gene matches: 13. CDR3 in DNA: TGTGCCAGCAGCCTGGGGGACAGCACCCCTAGGCCCCAGCATTTT. Translating it yields CASSLGDSTPRPQHF.

V is TRBV19 and J is TRBJ1-5; 9 bases map to TRBD1. CDR3 length: 18 residues. The germline V gene encodes CDR1 LNHDA and CDR2 SQIVND (reference sequence). V trimming: 4 bases; J trimming: 0 bases; junction bases outside the gene matches: 10. Written as DNA, the CDR3 is TGTGCCAGTAGTAGAGGGACAGGGCGGCTCGATAGCAATCAGCCCCAGCATTTT. It translates to CASSRGTGRLDSNQPQHF.

This sequence joins TRBV9 and TRBJ1-5, with 7 bases identical to TRBD1. The CDR3 length is 19 residues. V dropped 4 bases and J dropped 2; count of bases not matched to a gene: 18. Germline CDR1 is SGDLS and CDR2 is YYNGEE. The CDR3 nucleotides are TGTGCCAGCAGCACCCGTAGGGGGCAGGGGCCAACCTGCAATCAGCCCCAGCATTTT. Translating it yields CASSTRRGQGPTCNQPQHF.

The rearrangement links TRBV13 to TRBJ2-7; TRBD1 agrees at 7 bases. V dropped 5 bases and J dropped 3; count of bases not matched to a gene: 13. Germline V gene data show CDR1 as PRHDT and CDR2 as FYEKMQ (reference sequence). This CDR3 spans 16 amino acids. The CDR3 region is CASSPVRQGIIYEQYF. The CDR3, as DNA: TGTGCCAGCAGCCCGGTAAGACAGGGTATTATCTACGAGCAGTACTTC.

This clone showed up just once. The rearrangement uses TRBV29-1 and TRBJ1-1, with a possible D match to TRBD1 (5 bases). There are 14 residues in the CDR3. The V gene lost 6 bases and the J gene lost 1 base, with 15 bases spanning the gap. CDR1 and CDR2 from the germline V gene are SQVTM and ANQGSEA. CDR3 coding DNA: TGCAGCGTGCAAATACCTACAGGGAACACTGAAGCTTTCTTT. Translating it yields CSVQIPTGNTEAFF.

The V gene is TRBV30, the J gene TRBJ1-5; D gene unclear. Trimming removed 2 bases from V and 2 bases from J, with 7 bases in between. This CDR3 is built from 13 residues. Per germline, CDR1 GTSNPN and CDR2 SVGIG (reference sequence). The CDR3 DNA sequence: TGTGCCTGGAGTAATGGGCGCAATCAGCCCCAGCATTTT. Encoded protein: CAWSNGRNQPQHF.

The chain couples TRBV30 to TRBJ2-1; 8 bases match TRBD2. Per the germline V gene, CDR1 is GTSNPN and CDR2 is SVGIG (reference sequence). The CDR3 loop spans 17 amino acids. The V gene end was trimmed by 0 bases and the J gene end by 0 bases; junction bases not matched to a gene: 7. The CDR3 DNA reads TGTGCCTGGAGTGTACAAGCGGGGGTCCTCTCCTACAATGAGCAGTTCTTC. It translates to CAWSVQAGVLSYNEQFF.

The V and J genes are TRBV19 and TRBJ1-1; D is possibly TRBD1 (5 bases). CDR1 and CDR2 (germline): LNHDA, SQIVND (reference sequence). The V end lost 5 bases, the J end lost 1 base, and 11 bases lay between the germline ends. CDR3 length: 14 residues. This chain's CDR3 is CASSAPGGNTEAFF. Written as DNA, the CDR3 is TGTGCCAGTAGTGCACCGGGGGGGAACACTGAAGCTTTCTTT.

The rearrangement uses TRBV25-1 and TRBJ1-4; D remains ambiguous. This CDR3 contains 13 residues. Germline V CDR1 and CDR2: MGHDK, SYGVNS. With 3 bases removed from V and 6 bases from J, the gap between germline ends came to 8 bases. Here the CDR3 reads CASSDRRDEKLFF. CDR3 nucleotides: TGTGCCAGCAGTGACCGGAGGGATGAAAAACTGTTTTTT.

The chain uses TRBV28 and TRBJ2-1; perhaps TRBD2 as D (7 bases). Per germline, CDR1 MDHEN and CDR2 SYDVKM. Trimming left V 2 bases short and J 5 bases short, with 16 bases between. This CDR3 comprises 16 residues. DNA for the CDR3: TGTGCCAGCAGTTTAGTAGGGGGGAGGGCCCACAATGAGCAGTTCTTC. Translating it yields CASSLVGGRAHNEQFF.

The CDR3 loop is CASSARLRDREGNQPQHF. CDR3 nucleotides: TGTGCCAGCAGTGCTCGGTTGAGGGACAGGGAGGGGAATCAGCCCCAGCATTTT. This chain uses TRBV6-1 with TRBJ1-5; 9 bases match TRBD1. CDR1 and CDR2 from the germline V gene are MNHNS and SASEGT. The CDR3 extends over 18 amino acids. After removal of 4 bases from V and 4 bases from J, the junction contained 14 bases not matched to a gene.

V gene TRBV7-9 combines with J gene TRBJ2-7; TRBD1 agrees at 9 bases. Germline V gene lookup returns CDR1 SEHNR and CDR2 FQNEAQ (reference sequence). This CDR3 contains 15 residues. The junction had 3 bases not matched to a gene; V was cut back by 3 bases and J by 0 bases. CDR3 sequence reads: CASSFTGQGSYEQYF. CDR3 nucleotide sequence: TGTGCCAGCAGCTTCACGGGACAGGGCTCCTACGAGCAGTACTTC.

The V call is TRBV10-2, the J call TRBJ2-7; D not certain. Germline V gives CDR1 WSHSY, CDR2 SAAADI. Trimming cost V 4 bases and J 1 base, with 8 bases left between them. CDR3 length: 13 residues. CDR3 loop: CASSGRKSYEQYF. As DNA, the CDR3 is TGCGCCAGCAGTGGCAGGAAGTCCTACGAGCAGTACTTC.